This TCR beta chain is from a study of shared clonotypes between healthy human individuals. For this clone: Its antigen is as yet unknown.

Profiled with immunoSEQ multiplex PCR; TCRdb holds only in-frame clones, not every one. In the table there are about 2 million clones, less than 95% of which are singletons. Study-level points and caveats: Of the naive CD4 clonotypes, around 4.9% were shared across several donors. Rarefaction curves obtained for sorted subsets showed sequencing incomplete despite large depth.

The CDR3 contains 14 residues. The V and J ends lost 5 bases and 7 bases respectively, with 17 bases between them. Germline V CDR1 and CDR2: MDHEN, SYDVKM. The naive CD8 population came from CD45RO-negative cells selected for CCR7, without terminally differentiated effector memory CD45RA+ cells. Each of the donors was a healthy adult who was HIV-negative and had not had a recent acute infection or vaccination. This TCR derives from a young man in good health. The rearrangement uses TRBV28 and TRBJ1-1, with a possible D match to TRBD1 (6 bases). Sequencing input: naive CD8+ T cells sorted from blood. The DNA for the CDR3 is TGTGCCAGCAGTCCTCCGGGACAAGCACTTGAAGCTTTCTTT. Residues: CASSPPGQALEAFF.